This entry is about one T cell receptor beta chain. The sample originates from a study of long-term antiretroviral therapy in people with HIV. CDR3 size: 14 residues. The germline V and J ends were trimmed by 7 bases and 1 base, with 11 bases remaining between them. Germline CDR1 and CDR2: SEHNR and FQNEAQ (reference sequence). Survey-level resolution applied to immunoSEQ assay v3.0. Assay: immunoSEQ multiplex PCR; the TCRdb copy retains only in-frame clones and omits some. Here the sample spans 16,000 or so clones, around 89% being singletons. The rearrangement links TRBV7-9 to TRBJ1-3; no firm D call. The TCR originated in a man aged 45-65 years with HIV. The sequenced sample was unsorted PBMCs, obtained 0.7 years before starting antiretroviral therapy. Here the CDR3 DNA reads TGTGCCAGCACCACGGGGTTTTCTGGAAACACCATATATTTT. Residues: CASTTGFSGNTIYF.